The T cell receptor (beta chain) under discussion was sequenced for a study of technical replicates of blood from several donors. Some clones are missing from TCRdb's copy, which holds only in-frame ones; the method was immunoSEQ multiplex PCR. Of under 95,000 clones in the sample, about 94% are singletons; the top ten hold less than 0.25%. The CDR3 contains 16 residues. CDR1 and CDR2 (germline): KGHSH, LQKENI. Trimming stripped 6 bases from V and 8 bases from J, with 22 bases between. Material for sequencing was T cells isolated from PBMCs. The gene calls are TRBV18 and TRBJ1-4; D is possibly TRBD1 (5 bases). The source of this sequence is a human donor in good health. The CDR3 DNA is TGTGCCAGCTCCCCTACCACCGGGGGATTGGGGGAAAAACTGTTTTTT. Translation: CASSPTTGGLGEKLFF.